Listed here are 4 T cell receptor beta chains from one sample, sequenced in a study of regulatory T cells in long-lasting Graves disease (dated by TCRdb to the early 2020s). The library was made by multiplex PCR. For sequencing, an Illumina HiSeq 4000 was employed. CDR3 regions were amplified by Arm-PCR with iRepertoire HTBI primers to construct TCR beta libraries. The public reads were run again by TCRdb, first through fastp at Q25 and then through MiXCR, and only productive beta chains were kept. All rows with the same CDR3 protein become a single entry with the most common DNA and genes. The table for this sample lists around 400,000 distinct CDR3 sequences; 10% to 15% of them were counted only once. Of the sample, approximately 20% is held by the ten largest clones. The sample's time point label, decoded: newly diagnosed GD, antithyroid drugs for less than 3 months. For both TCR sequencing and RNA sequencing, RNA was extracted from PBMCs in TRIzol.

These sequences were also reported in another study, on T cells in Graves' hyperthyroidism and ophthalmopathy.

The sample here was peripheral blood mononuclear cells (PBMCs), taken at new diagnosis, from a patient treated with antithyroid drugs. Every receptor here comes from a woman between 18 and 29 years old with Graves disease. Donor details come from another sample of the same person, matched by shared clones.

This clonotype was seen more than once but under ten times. The CDR3 reads CASSPPVGKAFF. In DNA form, the CDR3 reads TGTGCCAGCTCACCACCGGTCGGAAAAGCTTTCTTT. The V gene is TRBV18, the J gene TRBJ1-1, with no clear D. V was trimmed by 0 bases and J by 9 bases, leaving 8 bases between them. The CDR3 runs 12 residues. The germline V gene has CDR1 KGHSH and CDR2 LQKENI.

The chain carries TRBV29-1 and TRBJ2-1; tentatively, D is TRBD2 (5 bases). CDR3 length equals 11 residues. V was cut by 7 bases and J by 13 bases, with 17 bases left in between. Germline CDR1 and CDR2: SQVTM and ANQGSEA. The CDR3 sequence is CSARGQAKQFF. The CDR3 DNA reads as TGCAGCGCTCGAGGGCAAGCGAAACAGTTCTTC.

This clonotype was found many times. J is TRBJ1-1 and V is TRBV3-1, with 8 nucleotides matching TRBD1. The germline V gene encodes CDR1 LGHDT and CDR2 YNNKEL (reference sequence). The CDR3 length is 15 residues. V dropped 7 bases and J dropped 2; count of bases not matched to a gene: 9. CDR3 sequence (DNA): TGTGCCAGCACGAGACAGGGGAGGGCCAACACTGAAGCTTTCTTT. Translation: CASTRQGRANTEAFF.

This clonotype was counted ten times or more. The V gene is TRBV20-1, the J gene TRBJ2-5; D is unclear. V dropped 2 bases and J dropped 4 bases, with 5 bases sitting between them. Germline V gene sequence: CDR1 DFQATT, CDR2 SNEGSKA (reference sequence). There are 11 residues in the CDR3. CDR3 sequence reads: CSARLRETQYF. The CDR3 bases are TGCAGTGCTAGATTGAGAGAGACCCAGTACTTC.